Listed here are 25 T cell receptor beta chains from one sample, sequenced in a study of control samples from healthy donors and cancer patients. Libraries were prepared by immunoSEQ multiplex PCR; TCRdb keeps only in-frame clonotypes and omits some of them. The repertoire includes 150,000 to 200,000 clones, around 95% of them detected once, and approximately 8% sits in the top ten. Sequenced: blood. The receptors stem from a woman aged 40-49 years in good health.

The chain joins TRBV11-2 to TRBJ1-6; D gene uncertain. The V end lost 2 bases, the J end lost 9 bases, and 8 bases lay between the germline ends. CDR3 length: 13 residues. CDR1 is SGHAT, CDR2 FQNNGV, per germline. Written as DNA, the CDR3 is TGTGCCAGCAGCTTAAATGAGGTTTCACCCCTCCACTTT. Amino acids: CASSLNEVSPLHF.

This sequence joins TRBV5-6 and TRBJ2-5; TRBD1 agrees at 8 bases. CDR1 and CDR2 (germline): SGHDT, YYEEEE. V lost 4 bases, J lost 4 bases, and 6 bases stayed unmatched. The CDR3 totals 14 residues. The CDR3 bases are TGTGCCAGCAGCCCTGGACAGGGAAGAGAGACCCAGTACTTC. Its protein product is CASSPGQGRETQYF.

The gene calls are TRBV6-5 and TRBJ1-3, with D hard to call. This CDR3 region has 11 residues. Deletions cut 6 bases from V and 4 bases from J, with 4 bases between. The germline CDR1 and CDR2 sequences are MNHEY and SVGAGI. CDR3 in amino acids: CASSQGNTIYF. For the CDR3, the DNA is TGTGCCAGCAGCCAAGGAAACACCATATATTTT.

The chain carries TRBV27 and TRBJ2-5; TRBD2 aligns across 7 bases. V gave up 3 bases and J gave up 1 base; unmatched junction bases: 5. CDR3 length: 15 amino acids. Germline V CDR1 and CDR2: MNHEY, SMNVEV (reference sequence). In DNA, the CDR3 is TGTGCCAGCAGTTTCCTCGCTAGCGGCCAAGAGACCCAGTACTTC. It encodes CASSFLASGQETQYF.

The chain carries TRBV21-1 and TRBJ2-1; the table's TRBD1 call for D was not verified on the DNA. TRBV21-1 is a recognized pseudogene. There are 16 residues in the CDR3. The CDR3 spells CASSKAPGQGLREQFF. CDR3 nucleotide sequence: TGTGCCAGCAGCAAAGCACCGGGACAGGGGCTGCGTGAGCAGTTCTTC.

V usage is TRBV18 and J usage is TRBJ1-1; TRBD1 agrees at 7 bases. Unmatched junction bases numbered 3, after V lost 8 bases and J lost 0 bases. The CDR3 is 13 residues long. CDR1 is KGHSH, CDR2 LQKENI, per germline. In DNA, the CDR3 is TGTGCCAGCGCGGGACAGATGAACACTGAAGCTTTCTTT. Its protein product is CASAGQMNTEAFF.

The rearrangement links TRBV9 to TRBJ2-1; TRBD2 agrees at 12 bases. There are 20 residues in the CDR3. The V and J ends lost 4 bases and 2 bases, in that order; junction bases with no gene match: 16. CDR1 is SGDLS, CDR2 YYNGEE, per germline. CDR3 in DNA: TGTGCCAGCAGCTCAGAAGGGAGGACTAGCGGGACCTGGCCCTACAATGAGCAGTTCTTC. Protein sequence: CASSSEGRTSGTWPYNEQFF.

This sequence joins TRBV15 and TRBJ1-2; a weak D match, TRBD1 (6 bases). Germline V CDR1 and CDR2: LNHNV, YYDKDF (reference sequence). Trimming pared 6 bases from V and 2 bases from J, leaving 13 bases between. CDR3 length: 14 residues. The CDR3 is CATSIGGPNYGYTF. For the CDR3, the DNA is TGTGCCACCAGTATCGGGGGGCCCAACTATGGCTACACCTTC.

The CDR3 nucleotides read TGTGCCAGCAGTGAATATGGGGCCTCTGGAAACACCATATATTTT. It codes for CASSEYGASGNTIYF. The V gene is TRBV2, the J gene TRBJ1-3, with D tentatively TRBD1 (5 bases). The CDR3 is made up of 15 amino acids. Deletions cut 2 bases from V and 0 bases from J, with 8 bases between. The germline gives CDR1 SNHLY, CDR2 FYNNEI. Together with reference TRBV2 and TRBJ1-3, the CDR3 gives the full variable domain: EPEVTQTPSHQVTQMGQEVILRCVPISNHLYFYWYRQILGQKVEFLVSFYNNEISEKSEIFDDQFSVERPDGSNFTLKIRSTKLEDSAMYFCASSEYGASGNTIYFGEGSWLTVV.

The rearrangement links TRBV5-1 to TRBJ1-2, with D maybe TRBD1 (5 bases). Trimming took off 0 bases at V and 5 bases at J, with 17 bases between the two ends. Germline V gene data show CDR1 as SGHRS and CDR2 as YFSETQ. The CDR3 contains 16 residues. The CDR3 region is CASSLAVGAGDYGYTF. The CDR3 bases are TGCGCCAGCAGCTTGGCCGTAGGGGCCGGGGATTATGGCTACACCTTC.

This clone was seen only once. The CDR3, as DNA: TGTGCCAGTAGTCCGAGCATCGGGGGCTACACCTTC. This encodes CASSPSIGGYTF. J is TRBJ1-2 and V is TRBV19; D unclear. This CDR3 has 12 amino acids. Germline values: CDR1 LNHDA, CDR2 SQIVND (reference sequence). The V end lost 5 bases, the J end lost 8 bases, and 12 bases lay between the germline ends.

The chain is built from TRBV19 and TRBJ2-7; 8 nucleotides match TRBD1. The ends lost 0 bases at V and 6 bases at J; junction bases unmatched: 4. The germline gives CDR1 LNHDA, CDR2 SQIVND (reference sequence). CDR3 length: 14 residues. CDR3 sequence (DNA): TGTGCCAGTAGTATAGAAGGACAGGGTCCCGAGCAGTACTTC. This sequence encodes CASSIEGQGPEQYF.

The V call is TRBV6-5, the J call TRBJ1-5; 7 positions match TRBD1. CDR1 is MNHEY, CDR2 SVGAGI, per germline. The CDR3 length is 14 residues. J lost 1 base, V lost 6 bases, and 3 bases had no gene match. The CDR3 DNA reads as TGTGCCAGCAGCCAACAGGGGAGCAATCAGCCCCAGCATTTT. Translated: CASSQQGSNQPQHF.

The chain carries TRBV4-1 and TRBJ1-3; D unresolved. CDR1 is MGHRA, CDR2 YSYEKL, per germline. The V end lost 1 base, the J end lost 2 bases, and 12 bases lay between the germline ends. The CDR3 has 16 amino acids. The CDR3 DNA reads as TGCGCCAGCAGCCAAGGGCCGGGTCAGGCTGGAAACACCATATATTTT. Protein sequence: CASSQGPGQAGNTIYF.

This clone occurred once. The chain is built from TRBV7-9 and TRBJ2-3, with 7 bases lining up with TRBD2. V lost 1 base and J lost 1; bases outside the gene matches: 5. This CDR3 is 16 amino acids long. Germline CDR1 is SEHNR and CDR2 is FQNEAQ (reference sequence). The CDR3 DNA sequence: TGTGCCAGCAGCTTAGTGGCTAGCGGTGGCACAGATACGCAGTATTTT. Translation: CASSLVASGGTDTQYF.

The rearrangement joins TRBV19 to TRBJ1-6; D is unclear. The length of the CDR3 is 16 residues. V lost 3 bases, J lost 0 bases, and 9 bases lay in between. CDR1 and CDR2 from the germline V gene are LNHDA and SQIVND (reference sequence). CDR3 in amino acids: CASSIPRGSYNSPLHF. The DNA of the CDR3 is TGTGCCAGTAGTATTCCTCGGGGCTCCTATAATTCACCCCTCCACTTT.

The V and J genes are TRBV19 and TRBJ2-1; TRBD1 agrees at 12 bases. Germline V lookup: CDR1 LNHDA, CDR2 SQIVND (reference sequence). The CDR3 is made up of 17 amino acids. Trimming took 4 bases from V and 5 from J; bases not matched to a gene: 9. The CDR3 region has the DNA TGTGCCAGTAGTACACCTCGGGACAGGGGGCTCGACAATGAGCAGTTCTTC. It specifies CASSTPRDRGLDNEQFF.

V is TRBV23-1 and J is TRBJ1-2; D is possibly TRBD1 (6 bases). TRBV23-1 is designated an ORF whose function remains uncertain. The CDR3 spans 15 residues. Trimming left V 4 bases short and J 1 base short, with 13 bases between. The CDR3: CASSRATDSNYGYTF. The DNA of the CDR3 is TGCGCCAGCAGTCGTGCAACGGACAGTAACTATGGCTACACCTTC.

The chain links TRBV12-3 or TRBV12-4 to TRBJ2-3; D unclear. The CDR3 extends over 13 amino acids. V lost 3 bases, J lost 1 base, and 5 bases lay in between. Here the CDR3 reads CASSLARTDTQYF. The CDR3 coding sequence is TGTGCCAGCAGTTTGGCGCGCACAGATACGCAGTATTTT.

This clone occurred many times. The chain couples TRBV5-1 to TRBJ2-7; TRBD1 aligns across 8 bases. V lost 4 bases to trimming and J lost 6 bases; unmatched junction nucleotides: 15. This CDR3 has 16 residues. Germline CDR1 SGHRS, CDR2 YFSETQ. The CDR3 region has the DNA TGCGCCAGCAGCCCTCAGGACGCAGGGGGCATGGGCGAGCAGTACTTC. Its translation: CASSPQDAGGMGEQYF.

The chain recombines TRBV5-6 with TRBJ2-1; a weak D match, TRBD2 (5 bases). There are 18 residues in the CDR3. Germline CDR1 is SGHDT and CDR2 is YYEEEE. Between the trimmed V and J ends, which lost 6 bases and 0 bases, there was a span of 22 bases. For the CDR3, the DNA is TGTGCCAGCACCATGGACTTACAAGGGCCTTTCTCCTACAATGAGCAGTTCTTC. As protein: CASTMDLQGPFSYNEQFF.

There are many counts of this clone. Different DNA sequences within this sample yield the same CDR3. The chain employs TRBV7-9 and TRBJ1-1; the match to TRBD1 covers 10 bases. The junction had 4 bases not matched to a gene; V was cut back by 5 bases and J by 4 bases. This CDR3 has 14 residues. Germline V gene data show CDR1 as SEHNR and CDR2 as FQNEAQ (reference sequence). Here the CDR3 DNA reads TGTGCCAGCAGCCCGCGGACAGGGGGCACTGAAGCTTTCTTT. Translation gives CASSPRTGGTEAFF.

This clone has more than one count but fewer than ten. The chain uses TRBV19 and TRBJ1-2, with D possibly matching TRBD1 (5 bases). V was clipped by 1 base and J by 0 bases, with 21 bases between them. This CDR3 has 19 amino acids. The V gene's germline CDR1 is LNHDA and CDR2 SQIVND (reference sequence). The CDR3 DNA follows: TGTGCCAGTAGTATAGGATTGAGGGGACCGATTAAATCTAACTATGGCTACACCTTC. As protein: CASSIGLRGPIKSNYGYTF. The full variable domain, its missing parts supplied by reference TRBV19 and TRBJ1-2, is DGGITQSPKYLFRKEGQNVTLSCEQNLNHDAMYWYRQDPGQGLRLIYYSQIVNDFQKGDIAEGYSVSREKKESFPLTVTSAQKNPTAFYLCASSIGLRGPIKSNYGYTFGSGTRLTVV.

In nucleotides, the CDR3 is TGTGCCTGGAGTTTCGGGGGAAGCTCCTACGAGCAGTACTTC. Protein sequence: CAWSFGGSSYEQYF. The chain couples TRBV30 to TRBJ2-7; D is possibly TRBD2 (6 bases). With 2 bases removed from V and 0 bases from J, the gap between germline ends came to 11 bases. CDR3 length: 14 residues. Germline V gene sequence: CDR1 GTSNPN, CDR2 SVGIG (reference sequence).

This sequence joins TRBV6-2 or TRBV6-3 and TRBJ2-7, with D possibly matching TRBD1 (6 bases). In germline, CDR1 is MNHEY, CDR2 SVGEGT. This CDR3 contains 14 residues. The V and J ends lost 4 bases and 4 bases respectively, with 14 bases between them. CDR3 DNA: TGTGCCAGCAGTTCGGCAGGGGCTCTGTACGAGCAGTACTTC. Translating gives CASSSAGALYEQYF.